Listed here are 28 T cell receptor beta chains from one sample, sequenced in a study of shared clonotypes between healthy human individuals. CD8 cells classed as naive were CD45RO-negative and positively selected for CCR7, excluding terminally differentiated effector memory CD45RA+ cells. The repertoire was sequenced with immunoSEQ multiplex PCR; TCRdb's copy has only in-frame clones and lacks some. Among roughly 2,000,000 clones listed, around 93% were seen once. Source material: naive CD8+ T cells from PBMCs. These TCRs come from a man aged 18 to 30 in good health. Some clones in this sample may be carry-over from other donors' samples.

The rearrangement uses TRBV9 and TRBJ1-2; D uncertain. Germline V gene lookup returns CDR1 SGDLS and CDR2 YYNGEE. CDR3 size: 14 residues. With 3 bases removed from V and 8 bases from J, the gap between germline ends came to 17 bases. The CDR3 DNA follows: TGTGCCAGCAGCGACCCTATCTCAGGAGGAGGCTACACCTTC. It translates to CASSDPISGGGYTF.

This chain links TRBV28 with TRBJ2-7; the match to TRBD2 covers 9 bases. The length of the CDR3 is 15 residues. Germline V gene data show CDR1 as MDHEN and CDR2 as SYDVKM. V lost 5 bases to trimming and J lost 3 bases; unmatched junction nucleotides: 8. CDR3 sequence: CASSTLAGVSYEQYF. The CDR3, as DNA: TGTGCCAGCAGTACGTTAGCGGGAGTGAGCTACGAGCAGTACTTC.

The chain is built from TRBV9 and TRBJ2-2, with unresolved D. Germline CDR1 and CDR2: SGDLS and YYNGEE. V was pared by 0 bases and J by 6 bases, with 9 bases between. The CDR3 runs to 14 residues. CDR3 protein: CASSVVRDSGELFF. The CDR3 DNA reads TGTGCCAGCAGCGTAGTTAGGGATTCCGGGGAGCTGTTTTTT.

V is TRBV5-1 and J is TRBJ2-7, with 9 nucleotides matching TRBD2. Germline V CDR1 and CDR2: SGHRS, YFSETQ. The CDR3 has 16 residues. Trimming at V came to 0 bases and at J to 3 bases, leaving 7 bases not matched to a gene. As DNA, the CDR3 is TGCGCCAGCAGCTTGGAGGGCGGGAGGGCCCTCTACGAGCAGTACTTC. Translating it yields CASSLEGGRALYEQYF.

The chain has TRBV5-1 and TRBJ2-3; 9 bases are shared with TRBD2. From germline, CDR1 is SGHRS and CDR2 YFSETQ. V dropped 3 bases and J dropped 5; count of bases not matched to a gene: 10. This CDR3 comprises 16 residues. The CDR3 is CASSSTGTSLIDTQYF. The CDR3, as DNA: TGCGCCAGCAGCTCAACCGGGACTAGCCTTATAGATACGCAGTATTTT.

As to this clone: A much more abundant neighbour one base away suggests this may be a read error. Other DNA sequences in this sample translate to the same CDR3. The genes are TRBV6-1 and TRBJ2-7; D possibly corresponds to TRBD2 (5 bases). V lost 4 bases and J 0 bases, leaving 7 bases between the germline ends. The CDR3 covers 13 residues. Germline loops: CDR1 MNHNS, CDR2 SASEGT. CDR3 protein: CASSVGSSYEQYF. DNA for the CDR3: TGTGCCAGCAGTGTAGGGAGCTCCTACGAGCAGTACTTC.

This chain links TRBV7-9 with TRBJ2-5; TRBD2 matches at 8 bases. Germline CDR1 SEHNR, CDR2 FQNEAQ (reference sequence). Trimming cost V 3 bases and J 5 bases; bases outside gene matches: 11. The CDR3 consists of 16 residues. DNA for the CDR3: TGTGCCAGCAGCTTCCCTGGGGCGGGAGGCCAGGAGACCCAGTACTTC. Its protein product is CASSFPGAGGQETQYF.

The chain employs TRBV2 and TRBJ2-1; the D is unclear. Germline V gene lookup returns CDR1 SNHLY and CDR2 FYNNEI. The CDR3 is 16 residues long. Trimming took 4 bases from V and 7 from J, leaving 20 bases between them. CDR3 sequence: CASSGPGVRAGNEQFF. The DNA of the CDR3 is TGTGCCAGCAGTGGCCCAGGAGTCCGAGCTGGAAATGAGCAGTTCTTC.

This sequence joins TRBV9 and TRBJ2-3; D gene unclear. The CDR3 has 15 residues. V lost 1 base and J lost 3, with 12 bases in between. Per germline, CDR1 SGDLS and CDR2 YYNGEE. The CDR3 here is CASSVLTQRTDTQYF. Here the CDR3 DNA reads TGTGCCAGCAGCGTATTAACCCAGAGGACAGATACGCAGTATTTT.

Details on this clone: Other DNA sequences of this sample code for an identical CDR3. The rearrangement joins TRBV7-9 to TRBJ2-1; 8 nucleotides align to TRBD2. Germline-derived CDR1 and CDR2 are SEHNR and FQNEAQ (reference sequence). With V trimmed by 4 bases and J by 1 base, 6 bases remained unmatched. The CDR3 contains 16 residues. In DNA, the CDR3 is TGTGCCAGCAGCTCCGCAAGCGGGAGATCCTACAATGAGCAGTTCTTC. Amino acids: CASSSASGRSYNEQFF. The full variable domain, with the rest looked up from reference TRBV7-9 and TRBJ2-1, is DTGVSQNPRHKITKRGQNVTFRCDPISEHNRLYWYRQTLGQGPEFLTYFQNEAQLEKSRLLSDRFSAERPKGSFSTLEIQRTEQGDSAMYLCASSSASGRSYNEQFFGPGTRLTVL.

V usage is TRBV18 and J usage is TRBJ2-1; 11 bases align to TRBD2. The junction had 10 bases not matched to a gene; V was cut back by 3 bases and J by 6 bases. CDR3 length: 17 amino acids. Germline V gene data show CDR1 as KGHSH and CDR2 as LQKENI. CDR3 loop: CASSPDARTSGLNEQFF. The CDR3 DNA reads TGTGCCAGCTCACCCGATGCCAGGACTAGCGGGCTCAATGAGCAGTTCTTC.

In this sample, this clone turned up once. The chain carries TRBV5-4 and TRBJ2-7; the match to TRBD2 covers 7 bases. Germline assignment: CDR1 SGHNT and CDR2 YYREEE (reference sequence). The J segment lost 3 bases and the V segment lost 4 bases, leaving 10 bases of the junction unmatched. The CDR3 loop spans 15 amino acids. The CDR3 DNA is TGTGCCAGCAGCCCCACGGGAGCGGGGATCTACGAGCAGTACTTC. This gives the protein CASSPTGAGIYEQYF.

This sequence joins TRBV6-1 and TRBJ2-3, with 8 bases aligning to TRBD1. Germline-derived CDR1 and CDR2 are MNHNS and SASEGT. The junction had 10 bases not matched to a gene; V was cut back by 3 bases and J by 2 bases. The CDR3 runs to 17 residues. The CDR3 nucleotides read TGTGCCAGCAGTGACATACAGACAGGGGTCTACACAGATACGCAGTATTTT. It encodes CASSDIQTGVYTDTQYF.

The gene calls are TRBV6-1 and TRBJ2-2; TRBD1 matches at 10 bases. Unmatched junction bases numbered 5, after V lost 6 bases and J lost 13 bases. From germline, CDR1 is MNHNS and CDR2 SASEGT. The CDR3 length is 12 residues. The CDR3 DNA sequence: TGTGCCAGCAGAGGGGGGGACAGGGGGCTGTTTTTT. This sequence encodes CASRGGDRGLFF.

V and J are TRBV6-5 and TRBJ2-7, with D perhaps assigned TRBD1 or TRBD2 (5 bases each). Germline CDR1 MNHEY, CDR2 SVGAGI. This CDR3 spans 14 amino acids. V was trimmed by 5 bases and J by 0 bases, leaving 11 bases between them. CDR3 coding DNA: TGTGCCAGCAGTCCTTGGGACGTCTCCTACGAGCAGTACTTC. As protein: CASSPWDVSYEQYF.

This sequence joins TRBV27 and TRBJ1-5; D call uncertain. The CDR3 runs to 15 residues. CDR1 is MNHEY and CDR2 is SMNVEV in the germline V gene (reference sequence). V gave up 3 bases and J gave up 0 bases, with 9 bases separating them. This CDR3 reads CASSFDIRSNQPQHF. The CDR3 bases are TGTGCCAGCAGTTTCGACATCCGTAGCAATCAGCCCCAGCATTTT.

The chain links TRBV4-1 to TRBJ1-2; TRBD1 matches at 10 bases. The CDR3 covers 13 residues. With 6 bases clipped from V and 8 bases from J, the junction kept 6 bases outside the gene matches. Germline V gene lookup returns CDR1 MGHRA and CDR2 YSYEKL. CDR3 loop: CASSSDRGGGYTF. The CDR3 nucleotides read TGCGCCAGCAGTTCGGACAGGGGGGGCGGCTACACCTTC.

The DNA of the CDR3 is TGTGCCAGCAGTGACCCCAGCGGGAGCACAGATACGCAGTATTTT. Translated, it gives CASSDPSGSTDTQYF. The V gene is TRBV2, the J gene TRBJ2-3, with a tentative D call TRBD2 (6 bases). The CDR3 sequence is 15 residues long. Germline V gene lookup returns CDR1 SNHLY and CDR2 FYNNEI. Trimming took 3 bases from V and 0 from J, leaving 10 bases between them.

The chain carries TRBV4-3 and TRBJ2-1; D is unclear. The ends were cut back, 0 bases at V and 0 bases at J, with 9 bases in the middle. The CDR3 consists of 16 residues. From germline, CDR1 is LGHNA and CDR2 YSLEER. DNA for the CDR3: TGCGCCAGCAGCCAAGACGGGCTGAGCTCCTACAATGAGCAGTTCTTC. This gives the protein CASSQDGLSSYNEQFF.

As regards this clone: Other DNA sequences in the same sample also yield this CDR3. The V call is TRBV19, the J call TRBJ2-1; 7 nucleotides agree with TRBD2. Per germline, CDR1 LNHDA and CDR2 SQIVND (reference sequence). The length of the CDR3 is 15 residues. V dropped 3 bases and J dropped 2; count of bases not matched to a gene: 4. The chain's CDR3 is CASSIGGGAYNEQFF. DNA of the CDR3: TGTGCCAGTAGTATTGGGGGAGGGGCCTACAATGAGCAGTTCTTC.

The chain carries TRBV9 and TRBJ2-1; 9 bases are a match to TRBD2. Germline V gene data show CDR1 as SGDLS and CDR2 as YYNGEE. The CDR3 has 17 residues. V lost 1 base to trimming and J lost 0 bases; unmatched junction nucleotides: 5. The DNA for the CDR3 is TGTGCCAGCAGCGTAACCAGCGGGAGGAACTCCTACAATGAGCAGTTCTTC. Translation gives CASSVTSGRNSYNEQFF.

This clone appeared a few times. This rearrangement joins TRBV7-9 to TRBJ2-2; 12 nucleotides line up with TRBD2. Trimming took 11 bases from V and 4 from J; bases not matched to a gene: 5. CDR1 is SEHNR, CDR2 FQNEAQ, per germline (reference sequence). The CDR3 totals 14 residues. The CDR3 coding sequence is TGTGCCGATGGACTAGCGGGACCCACCGGGGAGCTGTTTTTT. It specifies CADGLAGPTGELFF.

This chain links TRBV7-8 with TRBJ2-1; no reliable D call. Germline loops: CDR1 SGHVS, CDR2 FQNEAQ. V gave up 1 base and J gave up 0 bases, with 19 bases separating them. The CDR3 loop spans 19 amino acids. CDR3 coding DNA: TGTGCCAGCAGCTTAGGGGCTTATATGGTCCCAGGCTCCTACAATGAGCAGTTCTTC. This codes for CASSLGAYMVPGSYNEQFF.

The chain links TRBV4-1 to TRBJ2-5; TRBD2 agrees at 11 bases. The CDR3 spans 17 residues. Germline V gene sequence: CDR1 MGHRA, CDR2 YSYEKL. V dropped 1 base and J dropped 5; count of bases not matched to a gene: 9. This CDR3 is CASSQVGSGRGEETQYF. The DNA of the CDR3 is TGCGCCAGCAGCCAAGTGGGTAGCGGGAGGGGGGAGGAGACCCAGTACTTC.

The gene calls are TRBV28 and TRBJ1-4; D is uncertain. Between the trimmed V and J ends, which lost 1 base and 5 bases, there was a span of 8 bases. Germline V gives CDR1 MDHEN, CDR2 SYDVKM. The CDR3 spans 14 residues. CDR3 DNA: TGTGCCAGCAGTTTATCGGCAGTGAATGAAAAACTGTTTTTT. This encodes CASSLSAVNEKLFF.

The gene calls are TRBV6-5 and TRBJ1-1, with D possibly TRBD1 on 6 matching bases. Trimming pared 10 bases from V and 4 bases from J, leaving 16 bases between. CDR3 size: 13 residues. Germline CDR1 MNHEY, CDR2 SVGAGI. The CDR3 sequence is CATGQTGSTEAFF. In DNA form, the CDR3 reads TGTGCCACCGGACAGACCGGGAGCACTGAAGCTTTCTTT.

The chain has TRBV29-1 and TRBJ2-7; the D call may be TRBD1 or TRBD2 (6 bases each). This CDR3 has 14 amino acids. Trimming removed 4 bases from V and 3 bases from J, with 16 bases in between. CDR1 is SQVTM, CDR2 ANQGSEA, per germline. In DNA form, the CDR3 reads TGCAGCGTTGGAGATCCGGGGGACATCTACGAGCAGTACTTC. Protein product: CSVGDPGDIYEQYF.

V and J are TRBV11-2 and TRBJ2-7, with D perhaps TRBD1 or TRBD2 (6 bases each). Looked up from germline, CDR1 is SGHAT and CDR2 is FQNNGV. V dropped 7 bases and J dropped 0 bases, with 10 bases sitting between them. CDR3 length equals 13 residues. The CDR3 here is CASNGGFSYEQYF. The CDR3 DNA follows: TGTGCCAGCAACGGGGGCTTCTCCTACGAGCAGTACTTC.